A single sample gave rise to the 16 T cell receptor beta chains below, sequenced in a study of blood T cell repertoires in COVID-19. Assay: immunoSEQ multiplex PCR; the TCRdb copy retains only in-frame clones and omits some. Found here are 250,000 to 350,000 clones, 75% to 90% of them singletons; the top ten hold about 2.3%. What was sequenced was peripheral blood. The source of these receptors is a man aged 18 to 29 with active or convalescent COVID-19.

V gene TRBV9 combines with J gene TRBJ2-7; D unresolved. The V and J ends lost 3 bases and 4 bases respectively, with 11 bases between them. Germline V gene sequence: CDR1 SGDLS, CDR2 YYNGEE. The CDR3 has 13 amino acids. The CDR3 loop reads CASSAGLAYEQYF. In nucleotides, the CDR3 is TGTGCCAGCAGCGCCGGGTTGGCTTACGAGCAGTACTTC.

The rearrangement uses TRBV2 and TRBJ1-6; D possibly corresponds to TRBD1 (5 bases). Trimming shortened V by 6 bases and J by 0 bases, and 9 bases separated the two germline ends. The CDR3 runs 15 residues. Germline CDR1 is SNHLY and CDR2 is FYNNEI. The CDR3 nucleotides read TGTGCCAGCAGGCCCGACAGCTCCTATAATTCACCCCTCCACTTT. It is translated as CASRPDSSYNSPLHF.

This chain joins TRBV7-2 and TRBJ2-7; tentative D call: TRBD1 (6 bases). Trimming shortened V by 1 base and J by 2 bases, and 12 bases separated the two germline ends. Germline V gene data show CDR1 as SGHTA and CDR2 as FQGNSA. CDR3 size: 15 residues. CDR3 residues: CASSLEQGRTYEQYF. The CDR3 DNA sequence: TGTGCCAGCAGCTTAGAGCAGGGGCGGACCTACGAGCAGTACTTC.

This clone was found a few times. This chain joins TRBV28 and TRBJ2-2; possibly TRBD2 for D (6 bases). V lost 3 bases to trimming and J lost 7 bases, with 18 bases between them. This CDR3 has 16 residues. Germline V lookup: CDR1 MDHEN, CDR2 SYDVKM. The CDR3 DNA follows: TGTGCCAGCAGTTTCCTCTCCGGGAGACGGGTCGGGGAGCTGTTTTTT. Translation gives CASSFLSGRRVGELFF.

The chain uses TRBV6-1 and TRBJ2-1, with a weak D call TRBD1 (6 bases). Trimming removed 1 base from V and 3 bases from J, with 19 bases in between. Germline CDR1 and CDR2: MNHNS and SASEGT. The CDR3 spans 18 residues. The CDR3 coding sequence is TGTGCCAGCAGTGAAGTTATTATCGTCGGGACAAGCTACAATGAGCAGTTCTTC. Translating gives CASSEVIIVGTSYNEQFF.

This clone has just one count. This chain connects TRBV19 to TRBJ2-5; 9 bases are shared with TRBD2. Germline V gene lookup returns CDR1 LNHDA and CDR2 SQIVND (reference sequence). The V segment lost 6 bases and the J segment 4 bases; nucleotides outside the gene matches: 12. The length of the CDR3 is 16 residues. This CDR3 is CASSPNERGVGETQYF. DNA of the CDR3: TGTGCCAGTAGCCCGAATGAGCGGGGGGTTGGAGAGACCCAGTACTTC.

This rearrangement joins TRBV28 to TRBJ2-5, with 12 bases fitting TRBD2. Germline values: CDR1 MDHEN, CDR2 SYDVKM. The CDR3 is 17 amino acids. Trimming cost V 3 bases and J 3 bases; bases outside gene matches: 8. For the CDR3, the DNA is TGTGCCAGCAGTTTTTCGGCTAGCGGGAGGGCCGAAGAGACCCAGTACTTC. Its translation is CASSFSASGRAEETQYF.

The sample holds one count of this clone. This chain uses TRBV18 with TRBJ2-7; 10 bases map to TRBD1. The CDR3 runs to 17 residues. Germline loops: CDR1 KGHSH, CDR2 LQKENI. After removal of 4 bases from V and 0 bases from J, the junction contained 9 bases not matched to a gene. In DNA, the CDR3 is TGTGCCAGCTCACGGGGACAGGGGAAAAAGGACTCCTACGAGCAGTACTTC. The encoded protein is CASSRGQGKKDSYEQYF.

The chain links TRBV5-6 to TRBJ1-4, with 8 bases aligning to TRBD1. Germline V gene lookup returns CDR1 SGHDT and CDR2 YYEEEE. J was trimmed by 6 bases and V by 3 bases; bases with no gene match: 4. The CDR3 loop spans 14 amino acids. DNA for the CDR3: TGTGCCAGCAGCTACAGGGGGGCCGATGAAAAACTGTTTTTT. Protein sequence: CASSYRGADEKLFF.

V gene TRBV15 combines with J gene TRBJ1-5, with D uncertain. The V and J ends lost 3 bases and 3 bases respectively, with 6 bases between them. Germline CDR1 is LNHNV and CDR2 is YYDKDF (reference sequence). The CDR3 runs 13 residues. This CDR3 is CATSRGPNQPQHF. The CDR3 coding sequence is TGTGCCACCAGCAGGGGCCCCAATCAGCCCCAGCATTTT.

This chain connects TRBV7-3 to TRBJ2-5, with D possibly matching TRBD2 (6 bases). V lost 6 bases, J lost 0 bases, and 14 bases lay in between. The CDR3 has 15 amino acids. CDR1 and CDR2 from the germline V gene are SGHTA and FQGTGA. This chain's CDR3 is CASSTKGGNQETQYF. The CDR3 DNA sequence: TGTGCCAGCAGTACCAAGGGCGGGAACCAAGAGACCCAGTACTTC.

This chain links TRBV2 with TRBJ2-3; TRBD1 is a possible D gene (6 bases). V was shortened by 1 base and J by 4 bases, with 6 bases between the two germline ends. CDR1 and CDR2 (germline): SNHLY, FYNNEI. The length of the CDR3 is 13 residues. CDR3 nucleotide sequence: TGTGCCAGCAGTGAAGGGGGGCCAGATACGCAGTATTTT. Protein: CASSEGGPDTQYF. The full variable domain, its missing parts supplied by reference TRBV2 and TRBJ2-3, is EPEVTQTPSHQVTQMGQEVILRCVPISNHLYFYWYRQILGQKVEFLVSFYNNEISEKSEIFDDQFSVERPDGSNFTLKIRSTKLEDSAMYFCASSEGGPDTQYFGPGTRLTVL.

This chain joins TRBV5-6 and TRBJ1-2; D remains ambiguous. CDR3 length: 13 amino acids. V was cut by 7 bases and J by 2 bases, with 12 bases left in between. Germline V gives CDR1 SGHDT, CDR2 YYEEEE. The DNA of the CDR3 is TGTGCCAGCCGTATGACGGGGAACTATGGCTACACCTTC. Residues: CASRMTGNYGYTF.

This CDR3 reads CASSQGTGGFEKLFF. The CDR3 bases are TGTGCCAGCAGCCAAGGAACAGGGGGCTTTGAAAAACTGTTTTTT. The chain couples TRBV3-1 (or the pseudogene TRBV3-2) to TRBJ1-4; 9 positions match TRBD1. The CDR3 runs to 15 residues. Trimming at V came to 1 base and at J to 7 bases, leaving 4 bases not matched to a gene. CDR1 LGHDT and CDR2 YNNKEL come from the germline V gene (reference sequence).

The DNA of the CDR3 is TGTGCCAGCGGGCGAACAGGGCTGAGTGGAAACACCATATATTTT. It is translated as CASGRTGLSGNTIYF. The rearrangement links TRBV6-5 to TRBJ1-3; perhaps TRBD1 as D (6 bases). Germline CDR1 MNHEY, CDR2 SVGAGI. The CDR3 runs 15 residues. V was cut by 8 bases and J by 3 bases, with 17 bases left in between.

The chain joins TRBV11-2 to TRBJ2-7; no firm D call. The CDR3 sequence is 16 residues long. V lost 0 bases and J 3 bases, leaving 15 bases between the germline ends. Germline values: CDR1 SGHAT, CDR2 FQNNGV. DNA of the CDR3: TGTGCCAGCAGCTTAGAGGGTAGCAGTCCTTTCTACGAGCAGTACTTC. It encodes CASSLEGSSPFYEQYF. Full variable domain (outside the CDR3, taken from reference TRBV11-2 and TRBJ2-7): EAGVAQSPRYKIIEKRQSVAFWCNPISGHATLYWYQQILGQGPKLLIQFQNNGVVDDSQLPKDRFSAERLKGVDSTLKIQPAKLEDSAVYLCASSLEGSSPFYEQYFGPGTRLTVT.